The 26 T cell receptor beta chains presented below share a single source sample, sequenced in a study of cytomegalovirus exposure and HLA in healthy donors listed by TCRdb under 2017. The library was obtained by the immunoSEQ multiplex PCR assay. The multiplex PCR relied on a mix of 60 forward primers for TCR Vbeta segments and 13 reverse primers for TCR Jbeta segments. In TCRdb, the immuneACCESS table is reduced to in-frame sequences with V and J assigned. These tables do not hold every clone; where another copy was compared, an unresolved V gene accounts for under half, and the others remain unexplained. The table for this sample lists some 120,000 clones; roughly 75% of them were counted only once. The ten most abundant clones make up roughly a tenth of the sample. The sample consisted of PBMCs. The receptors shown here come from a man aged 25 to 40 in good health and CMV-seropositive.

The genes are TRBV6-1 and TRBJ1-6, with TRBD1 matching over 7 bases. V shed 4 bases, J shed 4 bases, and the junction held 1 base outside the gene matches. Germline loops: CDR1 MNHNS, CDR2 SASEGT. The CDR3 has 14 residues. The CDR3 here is CASSGGQYNSPLHF. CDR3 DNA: TGTGCCAGCAGTGGGGGACAGTATAATTCACCCCTCCACTTT.

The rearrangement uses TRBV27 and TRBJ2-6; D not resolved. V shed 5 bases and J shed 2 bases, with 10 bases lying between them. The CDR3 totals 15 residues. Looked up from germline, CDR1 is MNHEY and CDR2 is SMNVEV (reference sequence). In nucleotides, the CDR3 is TGTGCCAGCAGTCACAGCCCCACTGGGGCCAACGTCCTGACTTTC. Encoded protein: CASSHSPTGANVLTF. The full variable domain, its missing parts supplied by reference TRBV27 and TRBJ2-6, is EAQVTQNPRYLITVTGKKLTVTCSQNMNHEYMSWYRQDPGLGLRQIYYSMNVEVTDKGDVPEGYKVSRKEKRNFPLILESPSPNQTSLYFCASSHSPTGANVLTFGAGSRLTVL.

The CDR3 DNA is TGTGCCAGCAGCCACGGCGGGCCGGGGGAGCAGTACTTC. Translation gives CASSHGGPGEQYF. The rearrangement links TRBV13 to TRBJ2-7; perhaps TRBD2 as D (5 bases). The CDR3 spans 13 residues. The V gene's germline CDR1 is PRHDT and CDR2 FYEKMQ (reference sequence). Trimming pared 5 bases from V and 7 bases from J, leaving 15 bases between.

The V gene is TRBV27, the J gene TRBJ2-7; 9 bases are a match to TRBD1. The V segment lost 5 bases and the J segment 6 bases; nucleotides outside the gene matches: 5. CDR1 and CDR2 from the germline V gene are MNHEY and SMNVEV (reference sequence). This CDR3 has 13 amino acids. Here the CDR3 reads CASSLRDRVEQYF. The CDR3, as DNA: TGTGCCAGCAGTCTCCGGGACAGGGTCGAGCAGTACTTC.

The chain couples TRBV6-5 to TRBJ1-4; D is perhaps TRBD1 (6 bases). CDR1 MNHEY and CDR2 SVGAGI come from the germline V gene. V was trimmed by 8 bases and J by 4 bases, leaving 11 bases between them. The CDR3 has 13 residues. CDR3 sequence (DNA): TGTGCCAGCCGTAGGGGGATTAATGAAAAACTGTTTTTT. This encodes CASRRGINEKLFF.

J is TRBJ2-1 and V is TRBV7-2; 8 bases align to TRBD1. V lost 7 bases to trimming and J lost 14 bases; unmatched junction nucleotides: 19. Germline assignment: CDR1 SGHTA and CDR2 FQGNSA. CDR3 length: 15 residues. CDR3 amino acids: CASTPERLSPTGEFF. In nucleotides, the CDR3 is TGTGCCAGCACCCCCGAGCGCCTCTCCCCGACAGGGGAGTTCTTC. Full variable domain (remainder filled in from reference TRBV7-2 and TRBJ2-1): GAGVSQSPSNKVTEKGKDVELRCDPISGHTALYWYRQSLGQGLEFLIYFQGNSAPDKSGLPSDRFSAERTGGSVSTLTIQRTQQEDSAVYLCASTPERLSPTGEFFGPGTRLTVL.

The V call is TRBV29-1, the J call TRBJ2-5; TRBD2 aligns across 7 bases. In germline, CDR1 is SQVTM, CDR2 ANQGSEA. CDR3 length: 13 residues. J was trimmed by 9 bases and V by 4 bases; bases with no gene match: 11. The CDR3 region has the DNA TGCAGCGTTGTAAGTGCGGGGAGGGAGGCCCAGTACTTC. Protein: CSVVSAGREAQYF.

The CDR3 reads CASSQDRSNEQFF. Here the CDR3 DNA reads TGCGCCAGCAGCCAAGATCGTAGCAATGAGCAGTTCTTC. J is TRBJ2-1 and V is TRBV4-3; D is uncertain. Germline assignment: CDR1 LGHNA and CDR2 YSLEER. CDR3 length: 13 amino acids. The V gene lost 0 bases and the J gene lost 6 bases, with 6 bases spanning the gap.

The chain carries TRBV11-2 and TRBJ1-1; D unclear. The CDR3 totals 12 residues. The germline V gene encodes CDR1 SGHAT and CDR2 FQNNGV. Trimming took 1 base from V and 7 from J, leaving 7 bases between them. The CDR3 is CASSLVRSEAFF. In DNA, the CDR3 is TGTGCCAGCAGCTTAGTGAGGAGTGAAGCTTTCTTT. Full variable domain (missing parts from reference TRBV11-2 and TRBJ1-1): EAGVAQSPRYKIIEKRQSVAFWCNPISGHATLYWYQQILGQGPKLLIQFQNNGVVDDSQLPKDRFSAERLKGVDSTLKIQPAKLEDSAVYLCASSLVRSEAFFGQGTRLTVV.

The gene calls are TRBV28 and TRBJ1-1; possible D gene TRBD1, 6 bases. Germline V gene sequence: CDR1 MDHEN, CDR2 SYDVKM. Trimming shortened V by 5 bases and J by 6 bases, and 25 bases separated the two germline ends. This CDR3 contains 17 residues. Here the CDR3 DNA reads TGTGCCAGCAGTCCCAGTCACAGGGCATCTTACGCCGCTGAAGCTTTCTTT. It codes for CASSPSHRASYAAEAFF.

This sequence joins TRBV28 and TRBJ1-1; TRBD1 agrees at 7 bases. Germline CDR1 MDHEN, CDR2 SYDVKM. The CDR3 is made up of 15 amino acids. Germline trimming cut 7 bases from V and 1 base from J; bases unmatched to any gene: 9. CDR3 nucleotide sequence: TGTGCCAGCATAGGGACAGCAGAATGGAACACTGAAGCTTTCTTT. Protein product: CASIGTAEWNTEAFF.

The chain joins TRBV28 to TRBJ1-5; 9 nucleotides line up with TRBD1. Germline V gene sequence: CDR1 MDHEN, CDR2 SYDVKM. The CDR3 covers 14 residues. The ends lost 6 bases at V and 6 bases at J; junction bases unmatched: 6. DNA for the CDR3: TGTGCCAGCAGGGGACAGGGAGGGCGTCAGCCCCAGCATTTT. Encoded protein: CASRGQGGRQPQHF.

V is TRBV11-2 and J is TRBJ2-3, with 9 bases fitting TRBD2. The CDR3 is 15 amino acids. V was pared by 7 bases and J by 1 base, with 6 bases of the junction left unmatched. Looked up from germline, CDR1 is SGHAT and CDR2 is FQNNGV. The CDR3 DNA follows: TGTGCCAGCACCAGACTAGCGGCGGGCACAGATACGCAGTATTTT. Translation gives CASTRLAAGTDTQYF.

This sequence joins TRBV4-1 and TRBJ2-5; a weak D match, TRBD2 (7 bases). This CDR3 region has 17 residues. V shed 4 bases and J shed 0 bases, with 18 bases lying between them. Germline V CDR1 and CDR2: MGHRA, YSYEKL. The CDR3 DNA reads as TGCGCCAGCAGCCGAGGGGTGGGGGGGGGCAACCAAGAGACCCAGTACTTC. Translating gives CASSRGVGGGNQETQYF.

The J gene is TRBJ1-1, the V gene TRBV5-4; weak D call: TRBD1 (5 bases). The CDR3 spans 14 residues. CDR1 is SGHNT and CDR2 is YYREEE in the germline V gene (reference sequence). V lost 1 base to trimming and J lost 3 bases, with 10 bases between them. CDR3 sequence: CASSLLGGYTEAFF. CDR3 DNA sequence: TGTGCCAGCAGCTTGTTGGGGGGGTACACTGAAGCTTTCTTT.

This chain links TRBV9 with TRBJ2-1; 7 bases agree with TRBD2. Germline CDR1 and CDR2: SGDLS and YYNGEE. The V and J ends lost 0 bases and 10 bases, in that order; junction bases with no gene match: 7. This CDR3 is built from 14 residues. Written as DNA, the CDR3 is TGTGCCAGCAGCGTAGATTCTTTCGGGAGGGAGCAGTTCTTC. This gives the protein CASSVDSFGREQFF.

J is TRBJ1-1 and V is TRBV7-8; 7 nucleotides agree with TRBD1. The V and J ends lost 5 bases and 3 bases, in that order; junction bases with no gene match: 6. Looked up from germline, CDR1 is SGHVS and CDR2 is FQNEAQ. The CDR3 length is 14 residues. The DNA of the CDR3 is TGTGCCAGCAGCCTCAGGGGGTTGGACACTGAAGCTTTCTTT. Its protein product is CASSLRGLDTEAFF.

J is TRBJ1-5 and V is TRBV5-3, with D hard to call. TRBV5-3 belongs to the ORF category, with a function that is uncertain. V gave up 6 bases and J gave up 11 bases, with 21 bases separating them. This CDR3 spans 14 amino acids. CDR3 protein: CARTGSVPEGAQHF. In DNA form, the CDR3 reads TGTGCCAGAACTGGGTCGGTACCTGAAGGAGCCCAGCATTTT.

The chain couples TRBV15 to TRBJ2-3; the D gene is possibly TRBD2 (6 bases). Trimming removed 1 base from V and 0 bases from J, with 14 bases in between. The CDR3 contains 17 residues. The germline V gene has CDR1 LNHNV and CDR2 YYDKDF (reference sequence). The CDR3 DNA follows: TGTGCCACCAGCAGAGCTTCATCGGGAGACAGCACAGATACGCAGTATTTT. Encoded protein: CATSRASSGDSTDTQYF.

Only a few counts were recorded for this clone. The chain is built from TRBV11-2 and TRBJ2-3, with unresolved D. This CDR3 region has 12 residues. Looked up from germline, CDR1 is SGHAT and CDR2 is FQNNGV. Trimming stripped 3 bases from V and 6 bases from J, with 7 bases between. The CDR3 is CASSFVVDTQYF. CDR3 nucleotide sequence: TGTGCCAGCAGCTTCGTAGTGGATACGCAGTATTTT.

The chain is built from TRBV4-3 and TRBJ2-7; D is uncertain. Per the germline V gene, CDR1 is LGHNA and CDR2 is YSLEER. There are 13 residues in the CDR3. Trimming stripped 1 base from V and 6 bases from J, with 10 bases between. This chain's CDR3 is CASSQAYSGEQYF. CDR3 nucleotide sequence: TGCGCCAGCAGCCAAGCTTACAGTGGCGAGCAGTACTTC.

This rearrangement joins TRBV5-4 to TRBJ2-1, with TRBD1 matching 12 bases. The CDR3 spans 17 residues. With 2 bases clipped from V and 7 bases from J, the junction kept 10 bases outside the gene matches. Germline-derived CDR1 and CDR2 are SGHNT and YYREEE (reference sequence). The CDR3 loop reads CASSLEPGQGARNEQFF. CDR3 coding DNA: TGTGCCAGCAGCTTAGAGCCGGGACAGGGGGCTAGGAATGAGCAGTTCTTC.

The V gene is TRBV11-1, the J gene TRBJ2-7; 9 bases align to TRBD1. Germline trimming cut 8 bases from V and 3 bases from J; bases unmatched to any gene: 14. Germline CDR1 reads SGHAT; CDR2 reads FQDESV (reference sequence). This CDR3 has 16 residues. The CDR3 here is CASGPPGTGSDYEQYF. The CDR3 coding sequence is TGTGCCAGCGGCCCCCCCGGGACAGGGTCGGACTACGAGCAGTACTTC.

The CDR3 sequence: CASSPLIQETQYF. The CDR3 DNA follows: TGTGCCAGCAGCCCCTTAATCCAAGAGACCCAGTACTTC. The chain links TRBV21-1 to TRBJ2-5; TRBD2 is the table's D call, not checked against the DNA. TRBV21-1 is an annotated pseudogene. The length of the CDR3 is 13 residues.

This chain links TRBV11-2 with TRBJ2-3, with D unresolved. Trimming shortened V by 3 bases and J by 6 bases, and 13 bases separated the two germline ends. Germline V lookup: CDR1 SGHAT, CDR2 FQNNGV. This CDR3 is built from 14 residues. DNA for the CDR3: TGTGCCAGCAGCTTTGTACCCACCAGGGATACGCAGTATTTT. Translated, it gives CASSFVPTRDTQYF.

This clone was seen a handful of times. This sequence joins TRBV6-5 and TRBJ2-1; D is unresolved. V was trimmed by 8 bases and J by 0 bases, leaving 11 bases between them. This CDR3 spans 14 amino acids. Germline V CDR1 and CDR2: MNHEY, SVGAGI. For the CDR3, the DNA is TGTGCCAGCGGGCCAAGGAACTCCTACAATGAGCAGTTCTTC. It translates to CASGPRNSYNEQFF.